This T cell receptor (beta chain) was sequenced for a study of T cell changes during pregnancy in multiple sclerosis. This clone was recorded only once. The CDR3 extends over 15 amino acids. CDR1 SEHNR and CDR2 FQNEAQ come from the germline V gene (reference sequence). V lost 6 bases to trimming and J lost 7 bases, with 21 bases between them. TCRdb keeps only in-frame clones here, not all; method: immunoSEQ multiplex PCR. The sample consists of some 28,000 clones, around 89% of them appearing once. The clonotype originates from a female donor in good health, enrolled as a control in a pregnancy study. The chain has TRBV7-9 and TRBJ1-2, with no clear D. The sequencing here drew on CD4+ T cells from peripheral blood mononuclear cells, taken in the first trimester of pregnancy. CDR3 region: CASSSGEVAAGGYTF. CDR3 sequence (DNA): TGTGCCAGCAGTTCTGGAGAGGTGGCGGCGGGTGGCTACACCTTC. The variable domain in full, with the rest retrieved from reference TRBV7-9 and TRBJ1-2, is DTGVSQNPRHKITKRGQNVTFRCDPISEHNRLYWYRQTLGQGPEFLTYFQNEAQLEKSRLLSDRFSAERPKGSFSTLEIQRTEQGDSAMYLCASSSGEVAAGGYTFGSGTRLTVV.